The 21 T cell receptor beta chains presented below share a single source sample, sequenced in a study of blood T cell repertoires in COVID-19. Here immunoSEQ multiplex PCR was the method, and the copy in TCRdb shows in-frame clones only, minus some. Here the sample spans under 250,000 clones, roughly four fifths being singletons. The sequenced sample consisted of PBMCs or T cells enriched from blood (not recorded which). Every receptor here comes from a woman aged 45 to 65 who had been exposed to COVID-19.

This clone turned up a few times. The rearrangement uses TRBV5-1 and TRBJ1-4; D is perhaps TRBD1 (5 bases). V lost 3 bases and J 1 base, leaving 10 bases between the germline ends. The CDR3 contains 15 residues. The germline gives CDR1 SGHRS, CDR2 YFSETQ. The CDR3: CASSSSGGTNEKLFF. CDR3 bases: TGCGCCAGCAGCTCCTCCGGGGGAACTAATGAAAAACTGTTTTTT. Together with reference TRBV5-1 and TRBJ1-4, the CDR3 gives the full variable domain: KAGVTQTPRYLIKTRGQQVTLSCSPISGHRSVSWYQQTPGQGLQFLFEYFSETQRNKGNFPGRFSGRQFSNSRSEMNVSTLELGDSALYLCASSSSGGTNEKLFFGSGTQLSVL.

This clone was seen only once. This chain links TRBV5-1 with TRBJ1-4; 8 positions agree with TRBD1. V shed 0 bases and J 8 bases; nucleotides not matched to a gene: 6. Germline V gene sequence: CDR1 SGHRS, CDR2 YFSETQ. The CDR3 is made up of 15 amino acids. The CDR3 DNA sequence: TGCGCCAGCAGCTTGGGACAGGGGTTGGGGGAAAAACTGTTTTTT. This translates into CASSLGQGLGEKLFF.

The genes are TRBV7-2 and TRBJ2-6; D perhaps matches TRBD1 (5 bases). Germline CDR1 SGHTA, CDR2 FQGNSA. Trimming removed 2 bases from V and 2 bases from J, with 7 bases in between. The CDR3 runs to 15 residues. CDR3 coding DNA: TGTGCCAGCAGCTTAATGGGGCCTGGGGCCAACGTCCTGACTTTC. Amino acid sequence: CASSLMGPGANVLTF.

This chain links TRBV11-2 with TRBJ2-2, with a weak D call TRBD1 (6 bases). The CDR3 contains 13 residues. Germline V gene data show CDR1 as SGHAT and CDR2 as FQNNGV. Trimming cost V 2 bases and J 8 bases, with 9 bases left between them. The CDR3 loop is CASSLFGQGELFF. CDR3 DNA sequence: TGTGCCAGCAGCTTATTCGGACAGGGGGAGCTGTTTTTT.

The rearrangement uses TRBV10-1 and TRBJ2-7, with D possibly matching TRBD1 (5 bases). V gave up 4 bases and J gave up 2 bases, with 9 bases separating them. CDR3 length: 13 residues. CDR1 is WNHNN, CDR2 SYGVQD, per germline (reference sequence). The CDR3 loop reads CASSAQGTYEQYF. In DNA form, the CDR3 reads TGCGCCAGCAGTGCCCAGGGAACCTACGAGCAGTACTTC.

In this sample, this clone turned up once. The chain combines TRBV19 with TRBJ1-2, with TRBD1 matching over 7 bases. J was trimmed by 5 bases and V by 5 bases; bases with no gene match: 8. The CDR3 length is 14 residues. Germline CDR1 LNHDA, CDR2 SQIVND (reference sequence). In DNA, the CDR3 is TGTGCCAGTAGTCCATACCGGGACAGTTATGGCTACACCTTC. The encoded protein is CASSPYRDSYGYTF.

The sample holds a few counts of this clone. This CDR3 is CASSYSGTGSQDTQYF. The CDR3 DNA sequence: TGTGCCAGCAGTTACTCAGGGACAGGGTCACAAGATACGCAGTATTTT. V gene TRBV6-2 or TRBV6-3 combines with J gene TRBJ2-3, with TRBD1 matching over 9 bases. The germline V gene has CDR1 MNHEY and CDR2 SVGEGT. V lost 0 bases to trimming and J lost 5 bases; unmatched junction nucleotides: 6. The CDR3 has 16 amino acids.

The chain couples TRBV15 to TRBJ1-2, with D perhaps matching TRBD1 (5 bases). The germline V and J ends were trimmed by 4 bases and 2 bases, with 14 bases remaining between them. The CDR3 totals 15 residues. Per germline, CDR1 LNHNV and CDR2 YYDKDF (reference sequence). As DNA, the CDR3 is TGTGCCACCAGCACGGGGGTAACCTTAAACTATGGCTACACCTTC. Translating gives CATSTGVTLNYGYTF.

The chain is built from TRBV5-1 and TRBJ2-3, with TRBD1 matching over 8 bases. CDR3 size: 15 residues. CDR1 SGHRS and CDR2 YFSETQ come from the germline V gene. The J segment lost 2 bases and the V segment lost 2 bases, leaving 4 bases of the junction unmatched. Here the CDR3 DNA reads TGCGCCAGCAGCTTTACAGGGGGGCCCACAGATACGCAGTATTTT. This codes for CASSFTGGPTDTQYF.

The rearrangement uses TRBV6-5 and TRBJ2-5; the match to TRBD2 covers 11 bases. From germline, CDR1 is MNHEY and CDR2 SVGAGI. J gave up 5 bases and V 7 bases, and 9 bases lay outside the gene matches. The CDR3 has 15 amino acids. The CDR3: CASKNSGGAWETQYF. The CDR3 DNA sequence: TGTGCCAGCAAAAATAGCGGGGGGGCCTGGGAGACCCAGTACTTC.

The gene calls are TRBV10-3 and TRBJ1-5; 7 bases match TRBD1. CDR3 length: 15 residues. V lost 2 bases and J lost 3; bases outside the gene matches: 4. CDR1 is ENHRY and CDR2 is SYGVKD in the germline V gene. CDR3 coding DNA: TGTGCCATCAGTGAGACGGGACAGTTCAATCAGCCCCAGCATTTT. It encodes CAISETGQFNQPQHF.

The V gene is TRBV28, the J gene TRBJ1-1; a possible D gene is TRBD1 (5 bases). Trimming stripped 7 bases from V and 5 bases from J, with 20 bases between. The CDR3 runs to 15 residues. CDR1 is MDHEN, CDR2 SYDVKM, per germline. This chain's CDR3 is CASIPSNGGFTEAFF. Written as DNA, the CDR3 is TGTGCCAGCATCCCCTCAAACGGGGGGTTTACTGAAGCTTTCTTT.

V usage is TRBV28 and J usage is TRBJ1-4; weak D call: TRBD1 (5 bases). The V end was cut by 5 bases, the J end by 4 bases, with 11 bases between. This CDR3 is built from 14 residues. CDR1 is MDHEN, CDR2 SYDVKM, per germline. CDR3 sequence: CASSLAGLNEKLFF. The CDR3 nucleotides are TGTGCCAGCAGTCTGGCAGGGCTTAATGAAAAACTGTTTTTT.

J is TRBJ2-7 and V is TRBV4-1, with D perhaps matching TRBD2 (5 bases). CDR1 MGHRA and CDR2 YSYEKL come from the germline V gene. Trimming shortened V by 0 bases and J by 2 bases, and 14 bases separated the two germline ends. This CDR3 spans 16 amino acids. The CDR3 here is CASSQDIKAAAYEQYF. As DNA, the CDR3 is TGCGCCAGCAGCCAAGATATTAAAGCGGCGGCCTACGAGCAGTACTTC.

The rearrangement uses TRBV15 and TRBJ2-7; D gene uncertain. Germline CDR1 LNHNV, CDR2 YYDKDF (reference sequence). V shed 1 base and J shed 0 bases, with 7 bases lying between them. This CDR3 contains 14 residues. The CDR3, as DNA: TGTGCCACCAGCAGAGGACAATTCTCCTACGAGCAGTACTTC. Amino acid sequence: CATSRGQFSYEQYF.

Ten or more counts support this clone. The chain has TRBV13 and TRBJ2-3, with TRBD2 as a possible D gene (7 bases). V gave up 0 bases and J gave up 2 bases, with 12 bases separating them. CDR1 is PRHDT, CDR2 FYEKMQ, per germline (reference sequence). This CDR3 has 16 residues. CDR3 amino acids: CASSLGGGGPTDTQYF. CDR3 bases: TGTGCCAGCAGCTTAGGGGGAGGGGGACCCACAGATACGCAGTATTTT.

J is TRBJ2-7 and V is TRBV6-5; D call uncertain. Deletions cut 10 bases from V and 0 bases from J, with 16 bases between. The germline gives CDR1 MNHEY, CDR2 SVGAGI. There are 14 residues in the CDR3. CDR3: CATTSTQSSYEQYF. In DNA, the CDR3 is TGTGCCACCACGTCGACACAGAGCTCCTACGAGCAGTACTTC.

This clone was observed a single time. This chain connects TRBV29-1 to TRBJ1-4; D possibly corresponds to TRBD1 (5 bases). Germline CDR1 is SQVTM and CDR2 is ANQGSEA. CDR3 length: 13 residues. The V gene lost 0 bases and the J gene lost 10 bases, with 12 bases spanning the gap. The CDR3 coding sequence is TGCAGCGTTGAAGATGGAATAAGGGGAAAACTGTTTTTT. Translation gives CSVEDGIRGKLFF.

V is TRBV21-1 and J is TRBJ2-5; the table's D call, TRBD2, has no DNA check behind it. TRBV21-1 represents a pseudogene. The CDR3 extends over 14 amino acids. In DNA, the CDR3 is TGTGCCAGCATCTCCCTCGGGAGGGAAGAGACCCAGTACTTC. This translates into CASISLGREETQYF.

This clone has a handful of counts. The V gene is TRBV28, the J gene TRBJ2-5; D might be TRBD2 (6 bases). Per germline, CDR1 MDHEN and CDR2 SYDVKM. This CDR3 has 15 residues. V gave up 4 bases and J gave up 3 bases, with 15 bases separating them. The CDR3 DNA is TGTGCCAGCAGTTCACTAGACGGGGGAAAAGAGACCCAGTACTTC. Protein product: CASSSLDGGKETQYF.

The V call is TRBV9, the J call TRBJ2-2; the match to TRBD2 covers 9 bases. The CDR3 is 16 residues long. Germline V gene sequence: CDR1 SGDLS, CDR2 YYNGEE. V was clipped by 3 bases and J by 4 bases; unmatched bases: 7. CDR3 sequence (DNA): TGTGCCAGCAGCGCTAGCGGGACAGACCCCACCGGGGAGCTGTTTTTT. This sequence encodes CASSASGTDPTGELFF.